Below are 4 T cell receptor beta chains sequenced from a single sample in a study of blood T cell repertoires in COVID-19. Data came from immunoSEQ multiplex PCR; TCRdb stores just in-frame clones and leaves some out. The table has about 250,000 clones, roughly 80% seen once. Sequencing was carried out using peripheral blood. The receptors shown here come from a woman between 70 and 85 years old with acute or convalescent COVID-19.

This chain uses TRBV7-2 with TRBJ1-1; TRBD1 matches 7 bases. The trim removed 0 bases at V and 2 bases at J, leaving 3 bases unmatched. Germline V gives CDR1 SGHTA, CDR2 FQGNSA. The CDR3 covers 15 residues. CDR3 nucleotides: TGTGCCAGCAGCTTAGCGCCAGGGGGTAACACTGAAGCTTTCTTT. This sequence encodes CASSLAPGGNTEAFF.

CDR3 DNA sequence: TGTGCCAGCAGCTCAGACAGTCAAGAGACCCAGTACTTC. This sequence encodes CASSSDSQETQYF. The rearrangement joins TRBV11-3 to TRBJ2-5; TRBD1 is a possible D gene (5 bases). V dropped 4 bases and J dropped 2 bases, with 8 bases sitting between them. The CDR3 spans 13 residues. Germline CDR1 and CDR2: SGHNT and YENEEA.

V usage is TRBV4-3 and J usage is TRBJ1-2; D perhaps matches TRBD1 (6 bases). CDR1 is LGHNA, CDR2 YSLEER, per germline. The germline V and J ends were trimmed by 0 bases and 5 bases, with 13 bases remaining between them. The CDR3 covers 15 residues. CDR3 amino acids: CASSQDYPGVYGYTF. The CDR3, as DNA: TGCGCCAGCAGCCAAGATTACCCAGGGGTATATGGCTACACCTTC.

This clone has a single count. The chain uses TRBV21-1 and TRBJ1-5. TRBV21-1 is a pseudogene. The CDR3 has 14 amino acids. The CDR3 spells CASSKSQTNQPQHF. The DNA for the CDR3 is TGTGCCAGCAGCAAAAGTCAGACTAATCAGCCCCAGCATTTT.